This T cell receptor beta chain was captured by sequencing in a study of T-cell reconstitution after alpha-beta-depleted transplantation in children (dated by TCRdb to the mid-2010s). At the level of the whole study: T-cell immune reconstitution after TCRalphabeta/CD19-depleted allogeneic hematopoietic cell transplantation in children was quantitatively tracked in the study by means of TCR repertoire profiling.

Library preparation used PCR. TCRdb shows the sequencer as Illumina HiSeq 2500. TCR library preparation used molecular barcoding, with unique molecular identifiers applied to normalize quantification of the TCRbeta repertoire. TCRdb redid the processing of the public reads, applying fastp at Q25 and MiXCR, and retained in-frame beta chains. One record per CDR3 amino acid sequence lists the most common genes and DNA. The sample table holds about 400,000 distinct CDR3 sequences, of which around 21% were seen once. The leading ten clones occupy around 4% of the sample. CDR1 MNHEY and CDR2 SVGAGI are derived from the germline V gene. There are 15 amino acids in the CDR3, from cysteine to phenylalanine inclusive. The only DNA kept is the CDR3, 45 bases in frame from the first base. V has 6 bases trimmed and J has 1 base trimmed; junction bases matching no gene number 6. Remarks on this clonotype: The antigen it binds to is not known. Base qualities are not at hand, and no much larger clone is one base apart.

The receptor comes from a human donor who donated a stem cell graft to a child with acute myeloid leukemia. The material sequenced was PBMCs from the stem cell graft donor, taken from the stem cell graft. The V and J segments used are TRBV6-5 and TRBJ1-1, and TRBD1 matches 9 of the central bases. In nucleotides, the sequence is TGTGCCAGCAGACAACAGGGGGCCGGGAACACTGAAGCTTTCTTT. Translated, it reads CASRQQGAGNTEAFF.